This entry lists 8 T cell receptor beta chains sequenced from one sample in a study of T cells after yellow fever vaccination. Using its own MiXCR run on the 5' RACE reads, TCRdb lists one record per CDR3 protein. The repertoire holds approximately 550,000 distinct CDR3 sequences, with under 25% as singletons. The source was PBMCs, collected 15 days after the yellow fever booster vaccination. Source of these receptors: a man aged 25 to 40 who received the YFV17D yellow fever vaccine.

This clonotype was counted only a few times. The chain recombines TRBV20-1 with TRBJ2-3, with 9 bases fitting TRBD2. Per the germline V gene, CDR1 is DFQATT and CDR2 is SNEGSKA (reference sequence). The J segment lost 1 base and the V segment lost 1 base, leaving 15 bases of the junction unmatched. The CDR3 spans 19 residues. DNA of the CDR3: TGCAGTGCTAGAGGTTTGTCGAGCGGGAGGTATCTTGGCACAGATACGCAGTATTTT. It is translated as CSARGLSSGRYLGTDTQYF.

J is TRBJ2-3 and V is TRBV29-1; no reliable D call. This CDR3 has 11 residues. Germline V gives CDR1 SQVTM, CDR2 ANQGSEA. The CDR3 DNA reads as TGCAGGTCCGGAGCGTTCTGTACGCAGTATTTT. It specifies CRSGAFCTQYF.

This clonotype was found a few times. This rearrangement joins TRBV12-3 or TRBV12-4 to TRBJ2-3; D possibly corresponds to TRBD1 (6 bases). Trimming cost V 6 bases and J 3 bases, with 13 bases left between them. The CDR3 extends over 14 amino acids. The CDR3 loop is CASRTGSWTDTQYF. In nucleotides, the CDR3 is TGTGCCAGCAGAACAGGGTCATGGACAGATACGCAGTATTTT.

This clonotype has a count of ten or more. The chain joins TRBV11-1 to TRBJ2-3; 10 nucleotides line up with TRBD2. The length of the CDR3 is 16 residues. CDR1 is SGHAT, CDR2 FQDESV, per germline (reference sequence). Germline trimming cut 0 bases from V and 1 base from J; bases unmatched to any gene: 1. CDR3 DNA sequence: TGTGCCAGCAGCTTAGCCGGGACTAGCGGCACAGATACGCAGTATTTT. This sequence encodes CASSLAGTSGTDTQYF.

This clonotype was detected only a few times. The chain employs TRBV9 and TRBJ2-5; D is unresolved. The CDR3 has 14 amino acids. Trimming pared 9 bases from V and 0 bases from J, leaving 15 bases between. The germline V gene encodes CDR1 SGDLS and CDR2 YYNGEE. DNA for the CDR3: TGTGCCAACCCCCATCGGCGTAACCAAGAGACCCAGTACTTC. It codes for CANPHRRNQETQYF.

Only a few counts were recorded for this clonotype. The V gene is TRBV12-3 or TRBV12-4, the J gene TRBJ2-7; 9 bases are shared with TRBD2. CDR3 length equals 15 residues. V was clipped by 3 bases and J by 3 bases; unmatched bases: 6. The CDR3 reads CASSLIAGVSYEQYF. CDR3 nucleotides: TGTGCCAGCAGTTTGATAGCGGGAGTAAGCTACGAGCAGTACTTC.

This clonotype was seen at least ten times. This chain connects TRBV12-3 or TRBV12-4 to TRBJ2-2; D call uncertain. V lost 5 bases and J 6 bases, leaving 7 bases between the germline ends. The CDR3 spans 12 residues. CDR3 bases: TGTGCCAGCAGTGTAGTTCCCGGGGAGCTGTTTTTT. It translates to CASSVVPGELFF.

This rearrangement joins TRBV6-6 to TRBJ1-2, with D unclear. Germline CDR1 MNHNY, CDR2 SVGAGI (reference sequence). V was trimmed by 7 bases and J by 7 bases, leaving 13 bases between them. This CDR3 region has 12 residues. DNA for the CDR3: TGTGCCAGCACCTCTTGGAGGACTGGCTACACCTTC. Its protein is CASTSWRTGYTF.